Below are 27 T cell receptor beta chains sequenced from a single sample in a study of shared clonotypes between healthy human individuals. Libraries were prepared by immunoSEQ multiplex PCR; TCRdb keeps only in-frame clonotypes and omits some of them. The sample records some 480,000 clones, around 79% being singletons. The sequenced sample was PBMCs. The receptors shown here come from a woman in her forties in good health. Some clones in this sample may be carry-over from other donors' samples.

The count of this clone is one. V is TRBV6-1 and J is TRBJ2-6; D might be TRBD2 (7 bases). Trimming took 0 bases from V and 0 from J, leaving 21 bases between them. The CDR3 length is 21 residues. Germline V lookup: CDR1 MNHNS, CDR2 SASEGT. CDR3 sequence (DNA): TGTGCCAGCAGTGAAGCCTATCACGGGGGGCTAGCCGGCTCTGGGGCCAACGTCCTGACTTTC. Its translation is CASSEAYHGGLAGSGANVLTF.

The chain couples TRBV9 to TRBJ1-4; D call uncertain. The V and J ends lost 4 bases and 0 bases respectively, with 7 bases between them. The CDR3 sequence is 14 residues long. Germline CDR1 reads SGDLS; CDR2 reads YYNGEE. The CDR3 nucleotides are TGTGCCAGCAGCACCCGAGCAACTAATGAAAAACTGTTTTTT. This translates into CASSTRATNEKLFF.

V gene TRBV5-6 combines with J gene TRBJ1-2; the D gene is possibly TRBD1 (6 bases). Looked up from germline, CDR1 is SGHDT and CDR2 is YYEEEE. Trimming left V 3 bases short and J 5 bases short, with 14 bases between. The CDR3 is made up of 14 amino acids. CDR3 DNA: TGTGCCAGCAGCTCACTGATAACAGGGTATGGCTACACCTTC. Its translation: CASSSLITGYGYTF.

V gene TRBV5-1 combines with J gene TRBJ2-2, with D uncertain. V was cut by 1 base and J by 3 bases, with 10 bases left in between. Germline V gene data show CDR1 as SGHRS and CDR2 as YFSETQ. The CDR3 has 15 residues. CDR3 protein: CASSLFSSDTGELFF. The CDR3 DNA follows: TGCGCCAGCAGCTTGTTCTCGAGCGACACCGGGGAGCTGTTTTTT.

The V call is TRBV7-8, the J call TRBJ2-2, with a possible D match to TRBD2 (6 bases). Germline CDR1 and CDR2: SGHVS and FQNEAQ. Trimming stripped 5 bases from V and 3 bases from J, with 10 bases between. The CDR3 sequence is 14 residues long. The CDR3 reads CASSLTSHTGELFF. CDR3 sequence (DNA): TGTGCCAGCAGCCTAACTAGCCACACCGGGGAGCTGTTTTTT.

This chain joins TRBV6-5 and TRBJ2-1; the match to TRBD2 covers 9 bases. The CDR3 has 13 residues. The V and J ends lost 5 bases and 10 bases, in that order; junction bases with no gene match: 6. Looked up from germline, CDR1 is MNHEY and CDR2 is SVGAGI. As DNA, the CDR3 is TGTGCCAGCAGTGAGGGACTAGCTAGGGAGCAGTTCTTC. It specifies CASSEGLAREQFF.

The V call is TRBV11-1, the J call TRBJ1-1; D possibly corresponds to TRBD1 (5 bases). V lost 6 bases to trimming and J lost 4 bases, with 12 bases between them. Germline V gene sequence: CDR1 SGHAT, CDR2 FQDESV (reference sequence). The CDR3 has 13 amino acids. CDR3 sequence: CASRRRQSTEAFF. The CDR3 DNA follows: TGTGCCAGCAGGCGACGACAGTCCACTGAAGCTTTCTTT.

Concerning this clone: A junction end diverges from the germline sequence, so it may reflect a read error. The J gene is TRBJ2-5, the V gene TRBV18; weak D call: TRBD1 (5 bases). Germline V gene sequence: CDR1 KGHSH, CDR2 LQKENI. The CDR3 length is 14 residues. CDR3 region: CASSPLQVQETQYF. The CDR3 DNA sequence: TGTGCCAGCTCGCCACTACAGGTCCAAGAGACCCAGTACTTC.

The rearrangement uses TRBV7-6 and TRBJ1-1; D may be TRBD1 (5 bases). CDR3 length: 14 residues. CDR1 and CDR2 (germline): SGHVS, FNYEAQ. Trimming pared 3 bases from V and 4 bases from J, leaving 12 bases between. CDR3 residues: CASSFDWGSTEAFF. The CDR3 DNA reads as TGTGCCAGCAGCTTCGACTGGGGGTCCACTGAAGCTTTCTTT.

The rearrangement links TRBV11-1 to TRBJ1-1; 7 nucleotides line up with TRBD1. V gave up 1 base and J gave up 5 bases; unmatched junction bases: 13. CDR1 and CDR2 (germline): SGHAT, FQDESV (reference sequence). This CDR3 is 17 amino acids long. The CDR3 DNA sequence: TGTGCCAGCAGCTTAGATGGGACAGCCGTCGGGAGGACTGAAGCTTTCTTT. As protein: CASSLDGTAVGRTEAFF. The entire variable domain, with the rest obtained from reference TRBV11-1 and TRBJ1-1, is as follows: EAEVAQSPRYKITEKSQAVAFWCDPISGHATLYWYRQILGQGPELLVQFQDESVVDDSQLPKDRFSAERLKGVDSTLKIQPAELGDSAMYLCASSLDGTAVGRTEAFFGQGTRLTVV.

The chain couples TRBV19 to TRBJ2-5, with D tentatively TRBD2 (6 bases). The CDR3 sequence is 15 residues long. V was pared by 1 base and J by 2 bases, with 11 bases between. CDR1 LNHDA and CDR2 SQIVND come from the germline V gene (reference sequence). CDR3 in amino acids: CASSIAGVEQETQYF. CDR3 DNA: TGTGCCAGTAGTATAGCGGGAGTGGAGCAAGAGACCCAGTACTTC.

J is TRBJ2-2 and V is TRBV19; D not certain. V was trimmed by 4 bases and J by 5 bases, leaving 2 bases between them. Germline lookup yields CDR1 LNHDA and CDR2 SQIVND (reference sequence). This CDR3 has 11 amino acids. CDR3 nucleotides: TGTGCCAGTAGTAGGACCGGGGAGCTGTTTTTT. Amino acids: CASSRTGELFF.

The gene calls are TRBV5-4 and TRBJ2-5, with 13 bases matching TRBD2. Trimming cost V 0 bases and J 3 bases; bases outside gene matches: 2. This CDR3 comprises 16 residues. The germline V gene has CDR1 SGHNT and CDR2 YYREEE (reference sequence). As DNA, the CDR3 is TGTGCCAGCAGCTTGGATGGACTAGCGGGAGAAGAGACCCAGTACTTC. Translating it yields CASSLDGLAGEETQYF.

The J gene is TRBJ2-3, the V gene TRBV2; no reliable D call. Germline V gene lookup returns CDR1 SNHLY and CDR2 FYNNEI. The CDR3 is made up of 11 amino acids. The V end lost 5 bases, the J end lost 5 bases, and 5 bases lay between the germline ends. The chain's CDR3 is CASSYQDTQYF. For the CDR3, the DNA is TGTGCCAGCAGTTACCAAGATACGCAGTATTTT.

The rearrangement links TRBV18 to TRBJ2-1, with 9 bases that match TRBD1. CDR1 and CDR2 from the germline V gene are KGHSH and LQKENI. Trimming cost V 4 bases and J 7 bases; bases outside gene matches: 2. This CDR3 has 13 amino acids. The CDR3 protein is CASSQGQGNEQFF. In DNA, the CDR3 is TGTGCCAGCTCACAGGGACAGGGAAATGAGCAGTTCTTC.

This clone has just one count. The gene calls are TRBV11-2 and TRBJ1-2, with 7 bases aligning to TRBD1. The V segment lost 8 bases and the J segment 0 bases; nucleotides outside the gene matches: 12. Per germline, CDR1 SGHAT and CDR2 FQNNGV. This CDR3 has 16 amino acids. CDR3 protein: CASRSVGQRTNYGYTF. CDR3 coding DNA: TGTGCCAGCCGAAGTGTGGGACAGCGAACTAACTATGGCTACACCTTC.

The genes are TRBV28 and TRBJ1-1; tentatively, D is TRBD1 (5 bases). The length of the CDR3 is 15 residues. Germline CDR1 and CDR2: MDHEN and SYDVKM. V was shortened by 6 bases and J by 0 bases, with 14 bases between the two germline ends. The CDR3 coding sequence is TGTGCCAGCAGCCAGACAGTAGGAATGAACACTGAAGCTTTCTTT. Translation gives CASSQTVGMNTEAFF.

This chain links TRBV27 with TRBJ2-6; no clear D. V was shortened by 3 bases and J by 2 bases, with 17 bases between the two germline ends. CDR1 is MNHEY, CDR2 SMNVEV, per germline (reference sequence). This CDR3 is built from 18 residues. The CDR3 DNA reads TGTGCCAGCAGTTTGGGCCAGCGACCCTTTACTGGGGCCAACGTCCTGACTTTC. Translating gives CASSLGQRPFTGANVLTF.

Here the CDR3 DNA reads TGTGCCAGCAGCTTAGTTCGTTTGGCGGGAGGAGACGCTGAGCAGTTCTTC. Protein sequence: CASSLVRLAGGDAEQFF. The chain recombines TRBV7-2 with TRBJ2-1; 8 bases match TRBD2. V dropped 1 base and J dropped 9; count of bases not matched to a gene: 14. In germline, CDR1 is SGHTA, CDR2 FQGNSA. The CDR3 is 17 residues long.

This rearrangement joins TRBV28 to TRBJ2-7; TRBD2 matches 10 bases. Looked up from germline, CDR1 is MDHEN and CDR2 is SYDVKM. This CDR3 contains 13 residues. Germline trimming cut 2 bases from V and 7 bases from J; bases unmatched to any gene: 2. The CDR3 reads CASSLLAGAEQYF. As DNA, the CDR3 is TGTGCCAGCAGTTTACTAGCGGGAGCTGAGCAGTACTTC.

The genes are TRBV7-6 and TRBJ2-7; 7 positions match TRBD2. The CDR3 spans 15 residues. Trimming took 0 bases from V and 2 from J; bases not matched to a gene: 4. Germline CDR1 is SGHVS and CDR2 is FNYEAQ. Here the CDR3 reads CASSLASSGPYEQYF. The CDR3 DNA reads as TGTGCCAGCAGCTTAGCTAGTAGCGGGCCCTACGAGCAGTACTTC.

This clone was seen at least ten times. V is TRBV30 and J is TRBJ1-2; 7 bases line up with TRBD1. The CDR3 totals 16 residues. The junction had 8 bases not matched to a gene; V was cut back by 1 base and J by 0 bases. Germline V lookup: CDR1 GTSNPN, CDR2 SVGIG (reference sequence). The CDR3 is CAWSDSHRGSNYGYTF. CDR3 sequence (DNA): TGTGCCTGGAGTGACTCCCACAGGGGTTCTAACTATGGCTACACCTTC.

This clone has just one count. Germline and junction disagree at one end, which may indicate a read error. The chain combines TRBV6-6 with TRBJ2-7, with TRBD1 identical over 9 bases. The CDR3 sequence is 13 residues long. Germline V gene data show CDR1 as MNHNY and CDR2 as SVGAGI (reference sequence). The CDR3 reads CVSSEHRGREQYF. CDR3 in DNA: TGTGTCAGCAGCGAGCACAGGGGGCGCGAGCAGTACTTC.

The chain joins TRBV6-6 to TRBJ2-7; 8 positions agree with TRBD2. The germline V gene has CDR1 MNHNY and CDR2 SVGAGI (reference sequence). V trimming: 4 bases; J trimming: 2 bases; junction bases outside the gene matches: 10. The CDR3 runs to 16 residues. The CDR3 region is CASSSPTSGLPYEQYF. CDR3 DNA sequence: TGTGCCAGCAGTTCCCCCACTAGCGGCCTACCCTACGAGCAGTACTTC.

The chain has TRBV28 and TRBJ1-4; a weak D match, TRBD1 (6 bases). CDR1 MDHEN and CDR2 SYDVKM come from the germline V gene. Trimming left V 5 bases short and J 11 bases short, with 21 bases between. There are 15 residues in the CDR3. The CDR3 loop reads CASSDNTGTPGKLFF. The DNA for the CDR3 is TGTGCCAGCAGTGATAATACCGGGACACCGGGCAAACTGTTTTTT.

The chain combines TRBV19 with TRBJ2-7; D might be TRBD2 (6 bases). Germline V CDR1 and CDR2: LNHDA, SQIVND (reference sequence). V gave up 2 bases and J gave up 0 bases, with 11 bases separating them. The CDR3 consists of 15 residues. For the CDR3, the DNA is TGTGCCAGTAGTATAAGCCGGACTAACTCCTACGAGCAGTACTTC. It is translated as CASSISRTNSYEQYF.

CDR3 in amino acids: CASSLPPGLSYNEQFF. The CDR3 coding sequence is TGTGCCAGCAGCTTACCACCGGGACTCTCCTACAATGAGCAGTTCTTC. The chain joins TRBV7-2 to TRBJ2-1, with D perhaps matching TRBD2 (6 bases). Germline V lookup: CDR1 SGHTA, CDR2 FQGNSA. CDR3 length: 16 amino acids. The germline V and J ends were trimmed by 2 bases and 0 bases, with 11 bases remaining between them.